This passage covers 32 T cell receptor beta chains from one sample sequenced in a study of cytomegalovirus exposure and HLA in healthy donors. PCR involved 60 Vbeta and 13 Jbeta primers. Profiling relied on immunoSEQ multiplex PCR, and the TCRdb table lists in-frame clones only, not all of them. The sample carries about 170,000 clones, around 74% recorded once. What was sequenced was PBMCs. Receptors were obtained from a female donor in good health and CMV-seronegative.

The CDR3 DNA reads TGCGCCAGCAGCTTGGGAGTTAACACTGAAGCTTTCTTT. This gives the protein CASSLGVNTEAFF. The genes are TRBV5-1 and TRBJ1-1; D gene ambiguous. Trimming left V 0 bases short and J 2 bases short, with 5 bases between. CDR1 is SGHRS, CDR2 YFSETQ, per germline. This CDR3 contains 13 residues.

This chain joins TRBV29-1 and TRBJ2-1; D call uncertain. Trimming pared 8 bases from V and 6 bases from J, leaving 17 bases between. Germline-derived CDR1 and CDR2 are SQVTM and ANQGSEA. This CDR3 is built from 13 residues. The CDR3 region is CSFMPLPGNEQFF. The CDR3 DNA follows: TGCAGCTTCATGCCCCTCCCGGGCAATGAGCAGTTCTTC.

The chain combines TRBV27 with TRBJ2-3; weak D call: TRBD1 (5 bases). The CDR3 is made up of 14 amino acids. Germline CDR1 reads MNHEY; CDR2 reads SMNVEV (reference sequence). Trimming removed 2 bases from V and 7 bases from J, with 13 bases in between. The DNA of the CDR3 is TGTGCCAGCAGTTTACAGGGATGGGTAAATACGCAGTATTTT. Protein product: CASSLQGWVNTQYF.

This clone was seen just once. The chain employs TRBV7-2 and TRBJ2-3; 7 bases agree with TRBD2. The trim removed 0 bases at V and 0 bases at J, leaving 6 bases unmatched. Germline V gene sequence: CDR1 SGHTA, CDR2 FQGNSA. The CDR3 consists of 17 residues. CDR3: CASSLAGGDPSTDTQYF. For the CDR3, the DNA is TGTGCCAGCAGCTTAGCGGGGGGGGACCCTAGCACAGATACGCAGTATTTT.

This rearrangement joins TRBV11-2 to TRBJ2-3; possible D gene TRBD2, 7 bases. Trimming stripped 5 bases from V and 2 bases from J, with 14 bases between. The CDR3 sequence is 15 residues long. The germline CDR1 and CDR2 sequences are SGHAT and FQNNGV. The CDR3, as DNA: TGTGCCAGCAGCCGAGACGGGGGGCACACAGATACGCAGTATTTT. This translates into CASSRDGGHTDTQYF. Supplemented by reference TRBV11-2 and TRBJ2-3, the full variable domain reads EAGVAQSPRYKIIEKRQSVAFWCNPISGHATLYWYQQILGQGPKLLIQFQNNGVVDDSQLPKDRFSAERLKGVDSTLKIQPAKLEDSAVYLCASSRDGGHTDTQYFGPGTRLTVL.

The chain has TRBV29-1 and TRBJ1-1; D not resolved. This CDR3 spans 13 amino acids. Trimming removed 7 bases at V and 2 bases at J, with 14 bases between. Germline V gene data show CDR1 as SQVTM and CDR2 as ANQGSEA. CDR3 sequence: CSAPEGYNTEAFF. The CDR3 region has the DNA TGCAGCGCCCCAGAGGGTTATAACACTGAAGCTTTCTTT.

The J gene is TRBJ1-4, the V gene TRBV2, with D uncertain. This CDR3 contains 15 residues. Deletions cut 3 bases from V and 0 bases from J, with 8 bases between. The germline gives CDR1 SNHLY, CDR2 FYNNEI. CDR3 nucleotides: TGTGCCAGCAGTGATGGACTTGCAACTAATGAAAAACTGTTTTTT. It encodes CASSDGLATNEKLFF. Full variable domain (missing parts from reference TRBV2 and TRBJ1-4): EPEVTQTPSHQVTQMGQEVILRCVPISNHLYFYWYRQILGQKVEFLVSFYNNEISEKSEIFDDQFSVERPDGSNFTLKIRSTKLEDSAMYFCASSDGLATNEKLFFGSGTQLSVL.

The V call is TRBV11-2, the J call TRBJ1-4, with D possibly matching TRBD1 (5 bases). Germline V gives CDR1 SGHAT, CDR2 FQNNGV. The CDR3 loop spans 13 amino acids. Trimming left V 4 bases short and J 3 bases short, with 6 bases between. CDR3 nucleotide sequence: TGTGCCAGCAGCTCAGGGTCTAATGAAAAACTGTTTTTT. As protein: CASSSGSNEKLFF.

This clone was picked up a small number of times. The gene calls are TRBV10-3 and TRBJ2-5, with 8 bases that match TRBD2. The CDR3 consists of 15 residues. CDR1 is ENHRY and CDR2 is SYGVKD in the germline V gene. Losses at the gene ends were 4 bases for V and 3 bases for J; bases not matched to a gene: 7. The CDR3 DNA reads as TGTGCCATCAGTGCTACAGCGGGAGTGGAAGAGACCCAGTACTTC. Amino acid sequence: CAISATAGVEETQYF.

V and J are TRBV10-2 and TRBJ1-2; no clear D gene. Trimming stripped 3 bases from V and 9 bases from J, with 8 bases between. The germline CDR1 and CDR2 sequences are WSHSY and SAAADI. The CDR3 is 11 residues long. CDR3: CASSDPGSYTF. As DNA, the CDR3 is TGCGCCAGCAGTGACCCAGGTAGCTACACCTTC.

The chain couples TRBV29-1 to TRBJ2-7; 10 positions agree with TRBD1. Germline trimming cut 2 bases from V and 7 bases from J; bases unmatched to any gene: 5. This CDR3 is 13 amino acids long. Germline assignment: CDR1 SQVTM and CDR2 ANQGSEA. CDR3 bases: TGCAGCGTTGAACTGGACAGGGGGTATGAGCAGTACTTC. This codes for CSVELDRGYEQYF.

The chain links TRBV11-3 to TRBJ2-7; TRBD1 matches 12 bases. The length of the CDR3 is 14 residues. Looked up from germline, CDR1 is SGHNT and CDR2 is YENEEA. J was trimmed by 5 bases and V by 4 bases; bases with no gene match: 3. The CDR3: CASSSGTGGNEQYF. CDR3 nucleotides: TGTGCCAGCAGCTCCGGGACAGGGGGCAACGAGCAGTACTTC.

This clone is a singleton in its sample. V is TRBV5-8 and J is TRBJ2-1; 8 positions match TRBD2. V was clipped by 2 bases and J by 2 bases; unmatched bases: 6. CDR1 is SGHTS and CDR2 is YDEGEE in the germline V gene. CDR3 length: 16 amino acids. DNA for the CDR3: TGTGCCAGCAGCTTCCTTCCGGGGGGGACCTACAATGAGCAGTTCTTC. It specifies CASSFLPGGTYNEQFF.

This chain links TRBV5-8 with TRBJ1-2, with D maybe TRBD1 (5 bases). The germline gives CDR1 SGHTS, CDR2 YDEGEE. The CDR3 is 16 amino acids. V was cut by 0 bases and J by 4 bases, with 16 bases left in between. CDR3 DNA sequence: TGTGCCAGCAGCTTGGGAACGGGGGGAGGAATCTATGGCTACACCTTC. Encoded protein: CASSLGTGGGIYGYTF.

The V call is TRBV7-9, the J call TRBJ2-3, with D maybe TRBD1 (5 bases). Trimming cost V 10 bases and J 2 bases, with 22 bases left between them. The germline V gene encodes CDR1 SEHNR and CDR2 FQNEAQ (reference sequence). The CDR3 length is 16 residues. The DNA for the CDR3 is TGTGCCACCTCTCCCATGGCAGGGCCCTTCACAGATACGCAGTATTTT. This gives the protein CATSPMAGPFTDTQYF.

The chain carries TRBV29-1 and TRBJ1-2; 9 bases are a match to TRBD1. The junction had 3 bases not matched to a gene; V was cut back by 3 bases and J by 4 bases. This CDR3 spans 13 amino acids. Looked up from germline, CDR1 is SQVTM and CDR2 is ANQGSEA. In DNA, the CDR3 is TGCAGCGTTGACGGGACAGGGAGCTATGGCTACACCTTC. This encodes CSVDGTGSYGYTF.

The chain couples TRBV4-1 to TRBJ2-7, with 7 bases identical to TRBD2. CDR1 MGHRA and CDR2 YSYEKL come from the germline V gene. The CDR3 has 14 residues. V lost 4 bases and J lost 1; bases outside the gene matches: 4. CDR3 in amino acids: CASSLAGESYEQYF. As DNA, the CDR3 is TGCGCCAGCAGCCTCGCGGGGGAATCCTACGAGCAGTACTTC.

V usage is TRBV7-2 and J usage is TRBJ2-5; D perhaps matches TRBD2 (7 bases). CDR3 size: 13 residues. V was trimmed by 2 bases and J by 5 bases, leaving 9 bases between them. Germline lookup yields CDR1 SGHTA and CDR2 FQGNSA. As DNA, the CDR3 is TGTGCCAGCAGCTTAAGGGGGGGGGAGACCCAGTACTTC. Translated, it gives CASSLRGGETQYF. The full variable domain, in which reference TRBV7-2 and TRBJ2-5 provide the parts outside the CDR3, is GAGVSQSPSNKVTEKGKDVELRCDPISGHTALYWYRQSLGQGLEFLIYFQGNSAPDKSGLPSDRFSAERTGGSVSTLTIQRTQQEDSAVYLCASSLRGGETQYFGPGTRLLVL.

This rearrangement joins TRBV6-5 to TRBJ1-4, with TRBD1 identical over 10 bases. The V segment lost 4 bases and the J segment 6 bases; nucleotides outside the gene matches: 5. The germline gives CDR1 MNHEY, CDR2 SVGAGI. This CDR3 comprises 15 residues. For the CDR3, the DNA is TGTGCCAGCAGTTCCCCGGGACAGGGGCATGAAAAACTGTTTTTT. Its translation is CASSSPGQGHEKLFF.

This sequence joins TRBV5-1 and TRBJ2-7; TRBD1 agrees at 9 bases. Germline assignment: CDR1 SGHRS and CDR2 YFSETQ. V dropped 2 bases and J dropped 2; count of bases not matched to a gene: 5. This CDR3 is 15 amino acids long. The CDR3 loop is CASSLSTGGTYEQYF. The CDR3 DNA reads as TGCGCCAGCAGCTTATCGACAGGGGGAACCTACGAGCAGTACTTC.

The chain recombines TRBV29-1 with TRBJ2-5; TRBD1 matches at 8 bases. The CDR3 contains 12 residues. The V and J ends lost 7 bases and 4 bases, in that order; junction bases with no gene match: 5. Germline lookup yields CDR1 SQVTM and CDR2 ANQGSEA. The CDR3 coding sequence is TGCAGCGCTGGACAGGGTCCAGAGACCCAGTACTTC. Translated: CSAGQGPETQYF.

The rearrangement uses TRBV5-5 and TRBJ2-3, with TRBD1 matching 8 bases. Germline assignment: CDR1 SGHKS and CDR2 YYEKEE (reference sequence). Losses at the gene ends were 2 bases for V and 4 bases for J; bases not matched to a gene: 12. This CDR3 is built from 17 residues. CDR3 nucleotides: TGTGCCAGCAGCTTCCGATGGCAGGGGGCGGTCCCAGATACGCAGTATTTT. As protein: CASSFRWQGAVPDTQYF.

The chain couples TRBV6-4 to TRBJ2-1; 9 bases match TRBD1. V was clipped by 6 bases and J by 6 bases; unmatched bases: 6. The CDR3 totals 14 residues. CDR1 is MRHNA and CDR2 is SNTAGT in the germline V gene. CDR3 in DNA: TGTGCCAGCAGCTCCGGGACAGGGAGCAATGAGCAGTTCTTC. Translated, it gives CASSSGTGSNEQFF.

The V call is TRBV5-4, the J call TRBJ1-1; D is undetermined. Trimming cost V 3 bases and J 3 bases, with 9 bases left between them. The CDR3 has 13 amino acids. Germline V gene data show CDR1 as SGHNT and CDR2 as YYREEE (reference sequence). The CDR3 region has the DNA TGTGCCAGCAGCTACCCGGTAGACACTGAAGCTTTCTTT. Residues: CASSYPVDTEAFF.

In its sample, this clone was seen a few times. The chain has TRBV6-5 and TRBJ2-1; 10 nucleotides agree with TRBD2. V shed 7 bases, J shed 14 bases, and the junction held 8 bases outside the gene matches. Germline CDR1 reads MNHEY; CDR2 reads SVGAGI. The CDR3 totals 12 residues. CDR3 amino acids: CASTGLAAHKFF. The CDR3 nucleotides read TGTGCCAGCACCGGACTAGCGGCACATAAGTTCTTC.

This clone was seen only once. This chain connects TRBV10-3 to TRBJ2-1; 7 positions match TRBD2. With 0 bases clipped from V and 4 bases from J, the junction kept 3 bases outside the gene matches. Germline CDR1 and CDR2: ENHRY and SYGVKD. The CDR3 length is 15 residues. This CDR3 reads CAISESISGYNEQFF. The CDR3 DNA is TGTGCCATCAGTGAGTCTATTAGCGGGTACAATGAGCAGTTCTTC.

The rearrangement links TRBV6-1 to TRBJ1-1; the D is unclear. The germline gives CDR1 MNHNS, CDR2 SASEGT. The ends were cut back, 0 bases at V and 1 base at J, with 6 bases in the middle. This CDR3 is 14 amino acids long. The CDR3 DNA reads as TGTGCCAGCAGTGAAGCGGAGGGGAACACTGAAGCTTTCTTT. Translating it yields CASSEAEGNTEAFF.

The V gene is TRBV30, the J gene TRBJ1-5; 10 bases match TRBD1. Per the germline V gene, CDR1 is GTSNPN and CDR2 is SVGIG (reference sequence). V lost 2 bases to trimming and J lost 6 bases; unmatched junction nucleotides: 7. The CDR3 runs to 15 residues. CDR3 residues: CAWSKTGGLFQPQHF. CDR3 nucleotides: TGTGCCTGGAGTAAGACAGGGGGCCTCTTTCAGCCCCAGCATTTT. The complete variable domain, with remaining parts taken from reference TRBV30 and TRBJ1-5, reads SQTIHQWPATLVQPVGSPLSLECTVEGTSNPNLYWYRQAAGRGLQLLFYSVGIGQISSEVPQNLSASRPQDRQFILSSKKLLLSDSGFYLCAWSKTGGLFQPQHFGDGTRLSIL.

V usage is TRBV15 and J usage is TRBJ1-5; TRBD1 might be the D (6 bases). This CDR3 comprises 17 residues. Looked up from germline, CDR1 is LNHNV and CDR2 is YYDKDF (reference sequence). V lost 0 bases to trimming and J lost 1 base, with 13 bases between them. In nucleotides, the CDR3 is TGTGCCACCAGCAGAGATCGGGGGGCTTGGAGCAATCAGCCCCAGCATTTT. Translated, it gives CATSRDRGAWSNQPQHF.

This chain links TRBV9 with TRBJ2-2; the D gene is possibly TRBD2 (6 bases). With 1 base removed from V and 1 base from J, the gap between germline ends came to 8 bases. The germline CDR1 and CDR2 sequences are SGDLS and YYNGEE. CDR3 length: 15 amino acids. CDR3: CASSVLAQNTGELFF. The CDR3 nucleotides are TGTGCCAGCAGCGTACTAGCGCAGAACACCGGGGAGCTGTTTTTT.

The rearrangement uses TRBV5-4 and TRBJ1-1; D is possibly TRBD1 (6 bases). Per the germline V gene, CDR1 is SGHNT and CDR2 is YYREEE (reference sequence). V shed 0 bases and J shed 5 bases, with 11 bases lying between them. The CDR3 spans 14 residues. The CDR3 protein is CASSLGEGGTEAFF. CDR3 sequence (DNA): TGTGCCAGCAGCTTGGGGGAAGGGGGTACTGAAGCTTTCTTT.

This clone was recorded a few times. This chain connects TRBV7-3 to TRBJ2-6; 7 positions match TRBD2. The CDR3 is 17 residues long. The V gene's germline CDR1 is SGHTA and CDR2 FQGTGA. V was pared by 0 bases and J by 4 bases, with 6 bases of the junction left unmatched. CDR3 sequence reads: CASSLTAGVRGANVLTF. CDR3 DNA: TGTGCCAGCAGCTTAACGGCGGGGGTGCGCGGGGCCAACGTCCTGACTTTC.